These T cell receptor beta chains were read from a single sample in a study of T cells in Graves' hyperthyroidism and ophthalmopathy. In TCRdb, the multiplex PCR reads were re-called with MiXCR into one record per CDR3 protein. The sample has around 36,000 distinct CDR3 sequences, roughly 52% seen once. Sequenced: blood. All receptors come from a man aged 35 to 55 with Graves' ophthalmopathy. Each CDR3 is given with its conserved first and last residue. D genes are given only for firm matches. Some rows have no size entry. The others give once, few or many, or a class for an expanded clone.

d_call clone_size j_call v_call cdr3_nt cdr3_aa
TRBD1 once TRBJ2-7 TRBV20-1 TGCAGGCCGGGACAGGGATTAAAGGAGCAGTACTTC CRPGQGLKEQYF
. . TRBJ2-5 TRBV9 TGTGCCAGCAGTGCCGGGACACAAGAGACCCAGTACTTC CASSAGTQETQYF
. . TRBJ2-1 TRBV5-6 TGTGCCACCTGGAAGTACGGGGAGCAGTTCTTC CATWKYGEQFF
. many TRBJ2-5 TRBV9 TGTGCCAGCAGCACCCCGGGGCCCGAAGAGACCCAGTACTTC CASSTPGPEETQYF
TRBD2 . TRBJ2-7 TRBV20-1 TGCAGTCCGAAGACTAGCGGGAGAGGCGAGCAGTACTTC CSPKTSGRGEQYF
TRBD2 . TRBJ2-3 TRBV7-9 TGTGCCAGCAGCCCCCAACTAGCGGACCGCAATGAGCAGTATTTT CASSPQLADRNEQYF
. . TRBJ2-3 TRBV7-9 TGTGCCAGCAGCTGGCGGGACGGCGGAATCAGAGCAGATACGCGGTATTTT CASSWRDGGIRADTRYF
. many TRBJ2-7 TRBV5-1 TGCGCCAGCAGCTTCTCGGGGGGCACCCTCTACGAGCAGTACTTC CASSFSGGTLYEQYF
. . TRBJ2-1 TRBV15 TGTGCCACCAGCAGAGATTGGGGTCGCGATGAGCAGTTCTTC CATSRDWGRDEQFF
. many TRBJ2-1 TRBV9 TGTGCCAGCAGCGTAGTAGAGCGCCAAGCCTACAATGAGCAGTTCTTC CASSVVERQAYNEQFF
. many TRBJ2-4 TRBV19 TGTGCCAGTAGCCAAGGGTGGGGCCCTAAAACCATTCAGTACTTC CASSQGWGPKTIQYF
TRBD2 few TRBJ2-3 TRBV27 TGTGCCAGCCGCAGTTTCGGGGGGGCAGATACGCAGTATTTT CASRSFGGADTQYF
TRBD2 medium-sized TRBJ2-3 TRBV20-1 TGCAGTGCTGCAACGGCGGCGGGGGGCCTAGATACGCAGTATTTT CSAATAAGGLDTQYF
. many TRBJ1-1 TRBV28 TGTGCCAGTCAGGAGAGGGGTATGAACACTGAAGCTTTCTTT CASQERGMNTEAFF
TRBD1 medium-sized TRBJ2-7 TRBV10-3 TGTGCCATCAGTGGCCGGGACAGAGACTACGAGCAGTACTTC CAISGRDRDYEQYF
. . TRBJ2-2 TRBV9 TGTGCCAGCAGCGTTAGGACCGGGGAGCTGTTTTTT CASSVRTGELFF
. . TRBJ1-5 TRBV5-1 TGCGCCAGCAGCGCACAAGCGGGGAGCACAGATACGCAGCATTTT CASSAQAGSTDTQHF
. . TRBJ2-2 TRBV6-4 TGTGCCAGCAGTGACTCGTGGGAAGGGAACACCGGGGAGCTGTTTTTT CASSDSWEGNTGELFF
. many TRBJ1-4 TRBV28 TGTGCCAGCAGTTTATTAGGGGAGACGAATGAAAAACTGTTTTTT CASSLLGETNEKLFF
. . TRBJ2-3 TRBV11-2 TGTGCCAGCAGCTTAGATACGCAGTATTTT CASSLDTQYF
TRBD1 many TRBJ1-2 TRBV12-3/TRBV12-4 TGTGCCAGCAGCGTGACAGGGCTCAGCTATGGCTACACCTTC CASSVTGLSYGYTF
. many TRBJ1-1 TRBV19 TGTGCCAGTAGTATAGTGAGGGGACTGAACACTGAAGCTTTCTTT CASSIVRGLNTEAFF
TRBD2 . TRBJ2-1 TRBV19 TGTGCCAGTAGTGGGGGCCTAGCGGGTAGTTCGACATTCTTC CASSGGLAGSSTFF
TRBD2 . TRBJ2-5 TRBV24-1 TGTGCCACCAGTGGTTTGCACGTTAGCGGGAGGGTGGCAGAGACCCAGTACTTC CATSGLHVSGRVAETQYF
TRBD1 many TRBJ2-1 TRBV5-4 TGTGCCAGCAGGCAGGCCGGGACAGGGGACAATGAGCAGTTCTTC CASRQAGTGDNEQFF
. many TRBJ1-2 TRBV12-3/TRBV12-4 TGTGCCAGCAGTTTAGAAGGGTCTGGCTACACCTTC CASSLEGSGYTF
TRBD1 . TRBJ2-3 TRBV29-1 TGCAGCGTTGAAGGGGGACAGGTTTTGACTAGCACAGATACGCAGTATTTT CSVEGGQVLTSTDTQYF
TRBD2 . TRBJ2-5 TRBV2 TGTGCCAGCACTGGGGGACTAGCGGGAGAGACCCAGTACTTC CASTGGLAGETQYF